This T cell receptor (beta chain) was captured in a study of Graves' ophthalmopathy and Graves' hyperthyroidism. Trimming stripped 5 bases from V and 7 bases from J, with 27 bases between. Per the germline V gene, CDR1 is MNHNS and CDR2 is SASEGT. This CDR3 is built from 17 residues. The study excluded patients with other autoimmune diseases, uncontrolled infections, pregnancy or lactation. TCR beta CDR3 regions were amplified from RNA transcripts. Amplification began with first-round RT-PCR using HTBI primers, then second-round multiplex PCR was performed. TCRdb re-called the multiplex PCR reads with MiXCR, one entry per CDR3 protein. The data contain 260,000 or so distinct CDR3 sequences, roughly 50% of them singletons.

The sample consisted of peripheral blood. The chain links TRBV6-1 to TRBJ2-7, with D possibly TRBD1 on 6 matching bases. The source is an adult man with Graves' ophthalmopathy. The CDR3 sequence: CASSPQGKRTAHGEQYF. The DNA of the CDR3 is TGTGCCAGCAGTCCCCAGGGGAAGAGGACAGCCCACGGTGAGCAGTACTTC.